This T cell receptor beta chain was obtained from a study of cytomegalovirus exposure and HLA in healthy donors. Study results and caveats: The authors enumerated 150 to 200 TCR beta chains as linked to cytomegalovirus. Analysis was performed later, and it showed HLA-associated TCR beta chains to be more clonally expanded than equally common others. It was taken for granted in presence/absence analyses that sequencing depth across donors was roughly uniform. Across donors, most TCRs were seen rarely, yet some public ones were widespread.

CDR1 and CDR2 from the germline V gene are SGDLS and YYNGEE. V was pared by 0 bases and J by 3 bases, with 10 bases of the junction left unmatched. The CDR3 consists of 18 residues. Points on this clone: The target antigen is unknown.

PCR primers comprised 60 Vbeta and 13 Jbeta primers. Profiled with immunoSEQ multiplex PCR; TCRdb holds only in-frame clones, not every one. This sample has 120,000 to 150,000 clones; 65% to 85% occur once, and the top ten carry around 3.2%. Specimen: PBMCs. The receptor was isolated from a male donor in good health and CMV-seronegative. The genes are TRBV9 and TRBJ2-3; 10 nucleotides match TRBD2. The CDR3 loop is CASSVGASGRSGTDTQYF. For the CDR3, the DNA is TGTGCCAGCAGCGTAGGGGCTAGCGGGAGATCGGGAACAGATACGCAGTATTTT.